This T cell receptor (beta chain) came from a study of blood T cell repertoires in COVID-19 (dated by TCRdb to 2018 to 2021). As for the study more broadly: Samples from collaborators originated in the United States, Italy and Spain and spanned both the acute and convalescent phases of COVID-19. Deeply sampled blood TCRbeta repertoires from subjects exposed to, actively infected with, or recovered from COVID-19 were included in the dataset. The samples were drawn from the first 160 participants of the ongoing ImmuneRACE study and from some 1,300 subjects provided by 6 global collaborators. A freely available public database, intended as a resource for researchers studying the immune response to SARS-CoV-2, is where the repertoires were released. HLA class I and class II types, where available, came from metadata supplied by the sample provider rather than from assay-based typing. The sample metadata nearly always contained a de-identified subject ID, COVID-19 status, age in years and sex. The material from the prospective study consisted of cDNA or gDNA derived from T cells, B-cell-depleted T cells, or PBMCs. The full study reports these points: The quantity of clinical and demographic metadata differed by source and by participant and was supplied without curation.

The immunoSEQ Assay, a bias-controlled multiplex PCR, was used to amplify TCRbeta CDR3 regions from genomic DNA. The paper's processing steps were these. The number of nucleated cells in each sample was estimated from the amplification of reference gene primers within the assay. To quantify the absolute abundance of each unique TCRbeta CDR3 rearrangement, sequence reads were collapsed and filtered. For each sample, productive Simpson clonality was calculated as the square root of Simpson's diversity index across productive rearrangements. In its TCRdb copy, this immuneACCESS table keeps in-frame sequences only and misses some clones. Where compared with another copy, unresolved V genes explain less than half of these, and the others have no known cause. D and trimming come from the DNA, and the V and J calls and clone size come from that table. For this sample the table gives 130,000 to 150,000 clones, of which about 84% were detected only once. Approximately 6.1% of the sample is held by the ten biggest clonotypes.

This clone came up a few times. No cognate antigen has been identified for it. The sample holds no much larger clone one base away, and base qualities are not on file. In the germline V gene (reference sequence), CDR1 corresponds to MNHEY and CDR2 to SMNVEV. The cysteine opens and the phenylalanine closes a CDR3 of 15 amino acids. Of all the DNA, just the CDR3 is kept, 45 bases in frame from base 1. Relative to germline, V is missing 4 bases and J is missing 1 base, with 6 bases of the junction outside any gene match. Each collaborating institution followed its own protocols to collect whole blood in K2EDTA tubes. For TCRbeta analysis, collaborators shipped samples as frozen whole blood, isolated PBMCs, or DNA extracted from either of those sample types.

The receptor chain draws on TRBV27 and TRBJ2-7; TRBD1 matches 8 bases in the middle. Sequenced: peripheral blood. This sequence originates from a human donor in a cohort sampled during active COVID-19. This receptor has the CDR3 CASSWGQADSYEQYF. The base sequence is TGTGCCAGCAGTTGGGGACAGGCGGATTCCTACGAGCAGTACTTC.